This entry describes one T cell receptor (beta chain). This table comes from immunoSEQ multiplex PCR, and its TCRdb copy is limited to in-frame clones, with some not included. The table shows about 190,000 clones, with roughly four fifths occurring only once. These data originate in a study of blood T cell repertoires in COVID-19. Germline V CDR1 and CDR2: LNHDA, SQIVND (reference sequence). The CDR3 is made up of 15 amino acids. The V end was cut by 0 bases, the J end by 2 bases, with 10 bases between. The TCR sequence derives from a woman aged 40 to 50 with acute or convalescent COVID-19. The V gene is TRBV19, the J gene TRBJ1-2; the D gene is possibly TRBD1 (5 bases). Sequencing was done on a sample of peripheral blood. The CDR3 spells CASSIDPGLNYGYTF. CDR3 nucleotides: TGTGCCAGTAGTATAGACCCGGGACTGAACTATGGCTACACCTTC.